This entry describes one T cell receptor (beta chain). The data were obtained in a study of T cell clones after liver transplantation. In germline, CDR1 is SGHTS, CDR2 YDEGEE. With 4 bases clipped from V and 6 bases from J, the junction kept 6 bases outside the gene matches. CDR3 size: 15 residues. Using immunoSEQ multiplex PCR, the repertoire was profiled, and TCRdb retains in-frame clones only, with some absent. The repertoire has around 97,000 clones, around four fifths of them found once; the top ten carry approximately 2.8%. The chain joins TRBV5-8 to TRBJ2-3; TRBD2 aligns across 12 bases. The sequence was obtained from a human patient who received a liver transplant. Some T cells may originate from the graft donor. The specimen was CD4+ T cells from blood, collected around 50 months after liver transplant. The chain's CDR3 is CASSQGLAGRDTQYF. CDR3 nucleotide sequence: TGTGCCAGCAGCCAAGGACTAGCGGGGCGGGATACGCAGTATTTT.